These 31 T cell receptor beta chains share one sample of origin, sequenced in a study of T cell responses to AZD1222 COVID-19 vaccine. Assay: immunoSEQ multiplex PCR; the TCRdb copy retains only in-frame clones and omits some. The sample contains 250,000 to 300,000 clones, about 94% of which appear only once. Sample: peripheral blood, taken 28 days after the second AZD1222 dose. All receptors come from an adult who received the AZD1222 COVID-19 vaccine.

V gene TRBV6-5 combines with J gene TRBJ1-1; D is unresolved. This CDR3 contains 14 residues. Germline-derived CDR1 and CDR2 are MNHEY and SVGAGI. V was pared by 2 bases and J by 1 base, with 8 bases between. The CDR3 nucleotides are TGTGCCAGCAGTTACGGGGATCGGAACACTGAAGCTTTCTTT. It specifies CASSYGDRNTEAFF.

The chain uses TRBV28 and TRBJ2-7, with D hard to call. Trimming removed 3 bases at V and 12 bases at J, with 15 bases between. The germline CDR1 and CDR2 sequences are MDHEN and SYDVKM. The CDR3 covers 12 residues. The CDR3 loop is CASSFLKAFLYF. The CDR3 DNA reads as TGTGCCAGCAGTTTTCTAAAGGCCTTTCTGTACTTC.

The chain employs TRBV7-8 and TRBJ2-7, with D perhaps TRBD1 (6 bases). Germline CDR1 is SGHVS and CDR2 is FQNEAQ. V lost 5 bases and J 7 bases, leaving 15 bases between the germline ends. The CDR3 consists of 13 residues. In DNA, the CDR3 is TGTGCCAGCAGCCGGACAGCCCTGGGAGAGCAGTACTTC. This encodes CASSRTALGEQYF. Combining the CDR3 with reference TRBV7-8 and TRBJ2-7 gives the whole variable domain GAGVSQSPRYKVAKRGQDVALRCDPISGHVSLFWYQQALGQGPEFLTYFQNEAQLDKSGLPSDRFFAERPEGSVSTLKIQRTQQEDSAVYLCASSRTALGEQYFGPGTRLTVT.

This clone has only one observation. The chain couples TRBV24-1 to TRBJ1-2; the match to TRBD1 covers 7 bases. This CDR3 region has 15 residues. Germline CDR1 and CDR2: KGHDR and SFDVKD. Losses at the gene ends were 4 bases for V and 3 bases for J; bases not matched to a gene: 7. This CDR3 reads CATSEGQTGDYGYTF. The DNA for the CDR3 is TGTGCCACCAGTGAGGGACAGACTGGTGACTATGGCTACACCTTC.

The CDR3 loop reads CASSPGLEGGPQHF. The CDR3, as DNA: TGTGCCAGCAGTCCGGGGCTCGAGGGGGGGCCCCAGCATTTT. This rearrangement joins TRBV6-5 to TRBJ1-5, with D maybe TRBD1 (6 bases). CDR1 and CDR2 (germline): MNHEY, SVGAGI. The CDR3 totals 14 residues. Between the trimmed V and J ends, which lost 5 bases and 9 bases, there was a span of 17 bases.

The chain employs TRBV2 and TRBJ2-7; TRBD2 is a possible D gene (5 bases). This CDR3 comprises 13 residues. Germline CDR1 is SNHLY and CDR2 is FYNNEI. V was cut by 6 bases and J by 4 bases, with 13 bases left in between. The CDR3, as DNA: TGTGCCAGCAGCACGCGAGGGCGATACGAGCAGTACTTC. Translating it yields CASSTRGRYEQYF.

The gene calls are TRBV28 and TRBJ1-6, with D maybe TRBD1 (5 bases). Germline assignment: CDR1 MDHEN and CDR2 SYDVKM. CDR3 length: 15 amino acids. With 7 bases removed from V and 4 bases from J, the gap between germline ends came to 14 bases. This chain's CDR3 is CASIPGTAYNSPLHF. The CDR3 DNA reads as TGTGCCAGCATCCCCGGGACTGCTTATAATTCACCCCTCCACTTT.

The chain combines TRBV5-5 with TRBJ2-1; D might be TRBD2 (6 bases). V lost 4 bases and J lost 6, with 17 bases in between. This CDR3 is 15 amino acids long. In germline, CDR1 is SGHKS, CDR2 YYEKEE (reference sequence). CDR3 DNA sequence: TGTGCCAGCAGCCCGGGCAGAGGAGGGATCAATGAGCAGTTCTTC. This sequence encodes CASSPGRGGINEQFF.

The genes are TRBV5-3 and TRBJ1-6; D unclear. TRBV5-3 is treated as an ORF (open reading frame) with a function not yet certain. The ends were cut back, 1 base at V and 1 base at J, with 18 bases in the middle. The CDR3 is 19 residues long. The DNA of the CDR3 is TGTGCCAGAAGCTTGTTTTGTACCGGGCGGAGTTCCTATAATTCACCCCTCCACTTT. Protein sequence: CARSLFCTGRSSYNSPLHF.

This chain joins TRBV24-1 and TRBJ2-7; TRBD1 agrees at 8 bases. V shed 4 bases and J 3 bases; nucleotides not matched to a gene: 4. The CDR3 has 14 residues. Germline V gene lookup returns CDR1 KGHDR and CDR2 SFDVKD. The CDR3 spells CATSDTGQGYEQYF. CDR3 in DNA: TGTGCCACCAGTGACACCGGACAGGGCTACGAGCAGTACTTC.

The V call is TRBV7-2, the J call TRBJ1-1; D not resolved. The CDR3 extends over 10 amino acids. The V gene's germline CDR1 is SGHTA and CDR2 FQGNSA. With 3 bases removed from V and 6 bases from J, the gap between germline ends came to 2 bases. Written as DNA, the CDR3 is TGTGCCAGCAGCTTCCCTGAAGCTTTCTTT. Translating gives CASSFPEAFF.

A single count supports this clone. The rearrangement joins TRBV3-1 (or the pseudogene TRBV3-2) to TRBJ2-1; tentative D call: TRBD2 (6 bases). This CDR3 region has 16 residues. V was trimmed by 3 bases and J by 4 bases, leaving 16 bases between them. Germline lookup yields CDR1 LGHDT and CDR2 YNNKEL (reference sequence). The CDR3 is CASSQSPAGHYNEQFF. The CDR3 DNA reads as TGTGCCAGCAGCCAGTCCCCGGCGGGGCATTACAATGAGCAGTTCTTC.

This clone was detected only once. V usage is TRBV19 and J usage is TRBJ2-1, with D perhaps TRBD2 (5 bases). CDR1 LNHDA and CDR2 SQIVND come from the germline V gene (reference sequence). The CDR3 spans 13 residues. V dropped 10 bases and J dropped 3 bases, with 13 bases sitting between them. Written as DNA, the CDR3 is TGTGCCACAGGAAGAGGACTCTACAATGAGCAGTTCTTC. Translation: CATGRGLYNEQFF. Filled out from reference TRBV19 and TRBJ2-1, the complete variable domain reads DGGITQSPKYLFRKEGQNVTLSCEQNLNHDAMYWYRQDPGQGLRLIYYSQIVNDFQKGDIAEGYSVSREKKESFPLTVTSAQKNPTAFYLCATGRGLYNEQFFGPGTRLTVL.

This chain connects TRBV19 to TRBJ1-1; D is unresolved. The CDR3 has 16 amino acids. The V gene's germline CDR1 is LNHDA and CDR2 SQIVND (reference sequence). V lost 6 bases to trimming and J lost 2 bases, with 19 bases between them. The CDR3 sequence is CASRTTGLGKNTEAFF. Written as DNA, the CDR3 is TGTGCCAGTAGGACCACCGGGTTGGGGAAAAACACTGAAGCTTTCTTT. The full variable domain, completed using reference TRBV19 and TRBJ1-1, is DGGITQSPKYLFRKEGQNVTLSCEQNLNHDAMYWYRQDPGQGLRLIYYSQIVNDFQKGDIAEGYSVSREKKESFPLTVTSAQKNPTAFYLCASRTTGLGKNTEAFFGQGTRLTVV.

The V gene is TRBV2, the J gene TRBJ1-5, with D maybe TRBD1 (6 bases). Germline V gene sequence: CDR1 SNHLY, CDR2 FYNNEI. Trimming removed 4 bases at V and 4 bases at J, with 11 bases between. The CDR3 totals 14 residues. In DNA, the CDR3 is TGTGCCAGCAGTGGGTGGGGGGCGAATCAGCCCCAGCATTTT. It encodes CASSGWGANQPQHF.

The CDR3: CAWRGRLAGDTYEQYF. Here the CDR3 DNA reads TGTGCCTGGAGGGGCCGACTAGCGGGTGACACCTACGAGCAGTACTTC. The chain couples TRBV30 to TRBJ2-7; 10 bases match TRBD2. The trim removed 3 bases at V and 2 bases at J, leaving 10 bases unmatched. Germline CDR1 and CDR2: GTSNPN and SVGIG (reference sequence). CDR3 length: 16 amino acids.

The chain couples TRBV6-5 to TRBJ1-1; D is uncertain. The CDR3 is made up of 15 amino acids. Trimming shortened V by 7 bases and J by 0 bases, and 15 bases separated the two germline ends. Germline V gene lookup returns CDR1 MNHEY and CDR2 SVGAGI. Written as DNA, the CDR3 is TGTGCCAGCAAACCGTCACAGACCGTGAACACTGAAGCTTTCTTT. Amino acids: CASKPSQTVNTEAFF.

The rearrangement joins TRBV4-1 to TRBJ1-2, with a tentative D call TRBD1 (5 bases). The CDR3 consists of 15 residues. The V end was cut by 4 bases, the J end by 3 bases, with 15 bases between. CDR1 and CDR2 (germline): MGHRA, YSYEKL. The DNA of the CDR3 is TGCGCCAGCAGCCCCCTAGCCAGGGCCGACTATGGCTACACCTTC. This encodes CASSPLARADYGYTF.

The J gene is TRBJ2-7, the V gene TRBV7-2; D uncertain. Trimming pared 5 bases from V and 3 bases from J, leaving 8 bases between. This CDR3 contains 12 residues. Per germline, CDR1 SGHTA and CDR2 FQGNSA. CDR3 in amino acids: CASSPAFYEQYF. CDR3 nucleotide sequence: TGTGCCAGCAGCCCAGCGTTCTACGAGCAGTACTTC.

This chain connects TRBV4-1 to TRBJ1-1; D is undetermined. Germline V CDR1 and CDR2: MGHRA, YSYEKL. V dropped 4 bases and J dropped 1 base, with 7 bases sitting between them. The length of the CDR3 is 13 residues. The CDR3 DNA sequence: TGCGCCAGCAGCCTCGAAAGGAACACTGAAGCTTTCTTT. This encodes CASSLERNTEAFF.

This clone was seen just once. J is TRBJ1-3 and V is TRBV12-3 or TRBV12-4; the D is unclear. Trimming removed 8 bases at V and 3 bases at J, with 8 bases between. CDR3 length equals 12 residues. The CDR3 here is CASRRGGNTIYF. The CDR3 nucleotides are TGTGCCAGCCGTAGAGGTGGAAACACCATATATTTT.

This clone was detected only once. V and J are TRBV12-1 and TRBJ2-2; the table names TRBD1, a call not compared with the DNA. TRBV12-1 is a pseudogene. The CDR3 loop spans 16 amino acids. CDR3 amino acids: CASSQPTGSNTGELFF. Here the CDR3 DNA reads TGTGCCAGCAGCCAACCGACAGGCTCGAACACCGGGGAGCTGTTTTTT.

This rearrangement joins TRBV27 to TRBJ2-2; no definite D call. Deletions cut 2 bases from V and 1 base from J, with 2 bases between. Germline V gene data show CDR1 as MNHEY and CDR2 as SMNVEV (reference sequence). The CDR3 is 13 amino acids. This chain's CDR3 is CASSLGNTGELFF. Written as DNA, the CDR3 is TGTGCCAGCAGTTTAGGGAACACCGGGGAGCTGTTTTTT.

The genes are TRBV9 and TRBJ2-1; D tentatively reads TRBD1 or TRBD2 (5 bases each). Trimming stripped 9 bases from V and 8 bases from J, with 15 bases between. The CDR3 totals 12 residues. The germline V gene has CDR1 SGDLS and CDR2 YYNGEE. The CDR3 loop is CATRDARDEQFF. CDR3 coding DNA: TGTGCCACCAGGGACGCACGAGATGAGCAGTTCTTC. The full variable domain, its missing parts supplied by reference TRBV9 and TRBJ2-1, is DSGVTQTPKHLITATGQRVTLRCSPRSGDLSVYWYQQSLDQGLQFLIQYYNGEERAKGNILERFSAQQFPDLHSELNLSSLELGDSALYFCATRDARDEQFFGPGTRLTVL.

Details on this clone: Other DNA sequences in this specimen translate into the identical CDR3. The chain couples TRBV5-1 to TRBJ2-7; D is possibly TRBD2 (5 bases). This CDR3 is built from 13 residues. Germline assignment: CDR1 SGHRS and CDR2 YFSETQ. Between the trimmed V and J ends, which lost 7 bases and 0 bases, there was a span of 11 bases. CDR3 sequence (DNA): TGCGCCAGCTCTCCGGGGAGCTCCTACGAGCAGTACTTC. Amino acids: CASSPGSSYEQYF. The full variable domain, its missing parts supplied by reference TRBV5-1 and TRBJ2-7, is KAGVTQTPRYLIKTRGQQVTLSCSPISGHRSVSWYQQTPGQGLQFLFEYFSETQRNKGNFPGRFSGRQFSNSRSEMNVSTLELGDSALYLCASSPGSSYEQYFGPGTRLTVT.

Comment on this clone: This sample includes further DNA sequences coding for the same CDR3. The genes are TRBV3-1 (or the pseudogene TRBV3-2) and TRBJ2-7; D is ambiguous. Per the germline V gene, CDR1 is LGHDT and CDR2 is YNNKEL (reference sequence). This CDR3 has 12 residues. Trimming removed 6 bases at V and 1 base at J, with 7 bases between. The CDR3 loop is CASSQSSYEQYF. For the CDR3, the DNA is TGTGCCAGCAGTCAGAGTTCCTACGAGCAGTACTTC.

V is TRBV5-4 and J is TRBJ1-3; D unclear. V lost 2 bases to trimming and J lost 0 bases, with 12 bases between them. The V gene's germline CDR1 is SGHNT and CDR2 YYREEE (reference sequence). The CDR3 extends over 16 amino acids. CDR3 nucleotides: TGTGCCAGCAGCTTCTCGCCTAGCCCCTCTGGAAACACCATATATTTT. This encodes CASSFSPSPSGNTIYF.

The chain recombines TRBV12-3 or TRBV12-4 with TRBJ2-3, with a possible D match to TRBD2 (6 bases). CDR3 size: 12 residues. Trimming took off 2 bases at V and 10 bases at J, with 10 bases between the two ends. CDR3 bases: TGTGCCAGCAGTTTATCAGCGGGCGCGCAGTATTTT. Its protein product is CASSLSAGAQYF.

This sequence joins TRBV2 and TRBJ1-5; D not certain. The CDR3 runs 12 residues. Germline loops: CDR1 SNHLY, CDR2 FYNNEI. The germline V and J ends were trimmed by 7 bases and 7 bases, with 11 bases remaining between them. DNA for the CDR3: TGTGCCAGCACGGGGAACGGACAGCCCCAGCATTTT. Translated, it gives CASTGNGQPQHF.

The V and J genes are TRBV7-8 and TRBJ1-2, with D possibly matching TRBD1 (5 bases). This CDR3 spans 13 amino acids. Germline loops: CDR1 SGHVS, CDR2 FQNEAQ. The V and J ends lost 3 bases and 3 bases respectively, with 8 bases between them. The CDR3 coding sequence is TGTGCCAGCAGCTTTCCGGGACACTATGGCTACACCTTC. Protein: CASSFPGHYGYTF. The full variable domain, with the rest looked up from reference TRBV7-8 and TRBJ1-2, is GAGVSQSPRYKVAKRGQDVALRCDPISGHVSLFWYQQALGQGPEFLTYFQNEAQLDKSGLPSDRFFAERPEGSVSTLKIQRTQQEDSAVYLCASSFPGHYGYTFGSGTRLTVV.

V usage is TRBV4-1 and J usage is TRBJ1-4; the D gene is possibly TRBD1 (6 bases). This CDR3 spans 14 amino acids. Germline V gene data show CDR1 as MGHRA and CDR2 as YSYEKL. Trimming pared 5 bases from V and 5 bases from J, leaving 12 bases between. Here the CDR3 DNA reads TGCGCCAGCAGCTACCTAGGACAGAATGAAAAACTGTTTTTT. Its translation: CASSYLGQNEKLFF.